The 30 T cell receptor beta chains below were found in one sample sequenced in a study of T-cell reconstitution after alpha-beta-depleted transplantation in children. Preparation of the TCRbeta library used unique molecular identifiers. TCRdb ran MiXCR on the PCR reads and lists one entry per CDR3 protein. The sample gives 500,000 to 650,000 distinct CDR3 sequences, 11% of which show up once; about 15% is in the top ten. The input for sequencing was PBMCs, mostly from graft donor cells, taken 180 days after TCRalphabeta/CD19-depleted stem cell transplant. The receptors originated from a female patient aged 2 to 10 who had a stem cell transplant for aplastic anemia, so the T cells may come from the graft donor.

There are a few counts of this clonotype. This chain links TRBV3-1 with TRBJ2-3, with D perhaps TRBD2 (7 bases). The V gene lost 1 base and the J gene lost 3 bases, with 23 bases spanning the gap. Germline V gene sequence: CDR1 LGHDT, CDR2 YNNKEL (reference sequence). The CDR3 runs to 19 residues. The CDR3 region is CASSQVFPRRGGGTDTQYF. The CDR3 DNA reads as TGTGCCAGCAGCCAAGTCTTCCCTCGCCGGGGAGGGGGGACAGATACGCAGTATTTT.

This clonotype came up a few times. The chain carries TRBV5-1 and TRBJ2-1; 10 bases agree with TRBD2. Trimming cost V 3 bases and J 0 bases; bases outside gene matches: 12. CDR1 is SGHRS, CDR2 YFSETQ, per germline. The CDR3 extends over 19 amino acids. In DNA form, the CDR3 reads TGCGCCAGCAGCTCCGGACTAGCGGCTTCCTCCCGCTCCTACAATGAGCAGTTCTTC. It is translated as CASSSGLAASSRSYNEQFF.

This clonotype has a handful of counts. The V call is TRBV20-1, the J call TRBJ2-3, with D uncertain. V was clipped by 2 bases and J by 2 bases, with 8 bases between them. Germline values: CDR1 DFQATT, CDR2 SNEGSKA (reference sequence). The CDR3 covers 13 residues. As DNA, the CDR3 is TGCAGTGCTAGACTTGGCCCCACAGATACGCAGTATTTT. Its protein is CSARLGPTDTQYF.

For the CDR3, the DNA is TGCAGTGCTAGATTCAGGGCTGGGGCCAACGTCCTGACTTTC. This encodes CSARFRAGANVLTF. This chain joins TRBV20-1 and TRBJ2-6, with D possibly TRBD1 on 5 matching bases. This CDR3 is built from 14 residues. Germline V CDR1 and CDR2: DFQATT, SNEGSKA (reference sequence). The V gene lost 2 bases and the J gene lost 2 bases, with 7 bases spanning the gap.

In its sample, this clonotype was seen many times. This sequence joins TRBV29-1 and TRBJ2-2; no firm D call. The CDR3 covers 13 residues. V was pared by 3 bases and J by 2 bases, with 7 bases between. Germline V gives CDR1 SQVTM, CDR2 ANQGSEA. CDR3 DNA sequence: TGCAGCGTTGATGGGTATAACACCGGGGAGCTGTTTTTT. Translating gives CSVDGYNTGELFF.

This clonotype has a count of ten or more. In DNA, the CDR3 is TGTGCCACCCAGGGGGCTATCGGGGAGCTGTTTTTT. Translation: CATQGAIGELFF. This chain uses TRBV24-1 with TRBJ2-2, with TRBD1 matching 8 bases. This CDR3 spans 12 amino acids. In germline, CDR1 is KGHDR, CDR2 SFDVKD. V dropped 9 bases and J dropped 7; count of bases not matched to a gene: 3.

This clonotype was recorded many times. This chain connects TRBV28 to TRBJ2-3; 8 bases match TRBD2. V lost 8 bases, J lost 2 bases, and 9 bases stayed unmatched. The CDR3 extends over 15 amino acids. Germline assignment: CDR1 MDHEN and CDR2 SYDVKM. For the CDR3, the DNA is TGTGCCAGCCTGGATGCGGGAGGAGTCACAGATACGCAGTATTTT. Translated, it gives CASLDAGGVTDTQYF.

The chain is built from TRBV5-1 and TRBJ2-7, with 7 bases aligning to TRBD1. Germline values: CDR1 SGHRS, CDR2 YFSETQ. The CDR3 totals 12 residues. V dropped 4 bases and J dropped 6; count of bases not matched to a gene: 4. The chain's CDR3 is CASSDRAGEQYF. The DNA of the CDR3 is TGCGCCAGCAGCGACAGGGCAGGCGAGCAGTACTTC.

The V call is TRBV15, the J call TRBJ2-5; TRBD2 agrees at 8 bases. Germline trimming cut 0 bases from V and 5 bases from J; bases unmatched to any gene: 11. Germline values: CDR1 LNHNV, CDR2 YYDKDF (reference sequence). CDR3 length equals 17 residues. The CDR3 DNA is TGTGCCACCAGCAGAGATCGGGCGAGCGGGAGTCATGAGACCCAGTACTTC. This translates into CATSRDRASGSHETQYF.

This clonotype was counted only a few times. The chain carries TRBV19 and TRBJ2-5; 9 positions agree with TRBD2. With 4 bases clipped from V and 5 bases from J, the junction kept 5 bases outside the gene matches. The CDR3 contains 14 residues. Per germline, CDR1 LNHDA and CDR2 SQIVND (reference sequence). As DNA, the CDR3 is TGTGCCAGTAGTAAAGGACTAGCGTCGGAGACCCAGTACTTC. Its protein is CASSKGLASETQYF.

This clonotype was detected many times. V usage is TRBV28 and J usage is TRBJ2-6; D uncertain. V was clipped by 4 bases and J by 3 bases, with 10 bases between them. The germline gives CDR1 MDHEN, CDR2 SYDVKM. The CDR3 sequence is 15 residues long. The CDR3 nucleotides are TGTGCCAGCAGTTCTGGTGCCGTTGGGGCCAACGTCCTGACTTTC. This gives the protein CASSSGAVGANVLTF.

This clonotype was counted between two and nine times. V gene TRBV7-2 combines with J gene TRBJ2-1; a weak D match, TRBD2 (5 bases). The CDR3 has 14 residues. V lost 5 bases to trimming and J lost 3 bases, with 11 bases between them. The germline V gene encodes CDR1 SGHTA and CDR2 FQGNSA. CDR3 loop: CASSVTDFYNEQFF. The CDR3 bases are TGTGCCAGCAGCGTAACGGACTTCTACAATGAGCAGTTCTTC.

This clonotype has at least ten counts. This rearrangement joins TRBV12-3 or TRBV12-4 to TRBJ1-6, with D unclear. The CDR3 runs 12 residues. Trimming took 1 base from V and 8 from J, leaving 3 bases between them. CDR3 residues: CASSLEYSPLHF. The CDR3 nucleotides are TGTGCCAGCAGTTTAGAGTATTCACCCCTCCACTTT.

This clonotype was seen only a few times. V and J are TRBV6-7 and TRBJ1-1, with TRBD1 matching 7 bases. TRBV6-7 is designated an ORF whose function remains uncertain. The J segment lost 11 bases and the V segment lost 2 bases, leaving 14 bases of the junction unmatched. The CDR3 has 15 residues. The CDR3 protein is CASSYRPRDSGWAFF. The CDR3, as DNA: TGTGCCAGCAGTTACCGCCCCCGGGACAGCGGATGGGCTTTCTTT.

There are a few counts of this clonotype. The chain has TRBV12-3 or TRBV12-4 and TRBJ1-1; no firm D call. The CDR3 extends over 14 amino acids. Trimming left V 2 bases short and J 3 bases short, with 10 bases between. The CDR3 region has the DNA TGTGCCAGCAGTTTACACATGGGAGACACTGAAGCTTTCTTT. Its translation: CASSLHMGDTEAFF.

This chain uses TRBV28 with TRBJ2-3, with D unresolved. The CDR3 extends over 11 amino acids. The V end lost 6 bases, the J end lost 6 bases, and 7 bases lay between the germline ends. Germline V gene lookup returns CDR1 MDHEN and CDR2 SYDVKM. As DNA, the CDR3 is TGTGCCAGCAGGTCCCGGGATACGCAGTATTTT. It translates to CASRSRDTQYF.

CDR3 sequence (DNA): TGTGCCAGCAGCCTCGGGACAGGGATTTATAGCAATCAGCCCCAGCATTTT. The encoded protein is CASSLGTGIYSNQPQHF. The chain uses TRBV7-8 and TRBJ1-5, with TRBD1 matching over 9 bases. Germline CDR1 and CDR2: SGHVS and FQNEAQ. The CDR3 spans 17 residues. V lost 5 bases, J lost 0 bases, and 8 bases stayed unmatched.

This clonotype showed up just a few times. CDR3 in amino acids: CATSRDHSDSFYEQYF. In nucleotides, the CDR3 is TGTGCCACCAGCAGAGATCACTCGGACAGCTTTTACGAGCAGTACTTC. The chain links TRBV15 to TRBJ2-7; the D gene is possibly TRBD1 (6 bases). The CDR3 contains 16 residues. Trimming took 0 bases from V and 4 from J, leaving 16 bases between them. Per the germline V gene, CDR1 is LNHNV and CDR2 is YYDKDF (reference sequence).

The chain has TRBV21-1 and TRBJ2-7; TRBD2, as called in the table, went unchecked against the DNA. TRBV21-1 is annotated as a pseudogene. The CDR3 covers 19 residues. CDR3 sequence reads: CASSKECGETSFSSYEQYV. CDR3 nucleotide sequence: TGTGCCAGCAGCAAAGAGTGCGGGGAGACTAGCTTCAGCTCCTACGAGCAGTACGTC.

V is TRBV7-9 and J is TRBJ2-7; 8 bases agree with TRBD2. The junction had 10 bases not matched to a gene; V was cut back by 4 bases and J by 2 bases. Per the germline V gene, CDR1 is SEHNR and CDR2 is FQNEAQ (reference sequence). CDR3 length equals 16 residues. The chain's CDR3 is CASSWEVAGRTYEQYV. Written as DNA, the CDR3 is TGTGCCAGCAGCTGGGAGGTAGCGGGACGGACCTACGAGCAGTACGTC.

Points on this clonotype: One junction end does not reproduce the germline sequence, and a read error may be involved. The rearrangement uses TRBV9 and TRBJ1-2; 8 bases fit TRBD1. CDR1 SGDLS and CDR2 YYNGEE come from the germline V gene. The CDR3 extends over 14 amino acids. This CDR3 is CASSSSDRDYGDTF. In nucleotides, the CDR3 is TGTGCCAGCAGCTCATCGGACAGGGACTATGGCGACACCTTC.

The table lists this clonotype with many counts. V usage is TRBV5-1 and J usage is TRBJ2-5, with a possible D match to TRBD1 (6 bases). CDR1 and CDR2 (germline): SGHRS, YFSETQ. CDR3 length: 14 amino acids. The V end was cut by 2 bases, the J end by 2 bases, with 10 bases between. CDR3 nucleotides: TGCGCCAGCAGCTTACAGGGACAACAAGAGACCCAGTACTTC. Translation gives CASSLQGQQETQYF.

In this sample, this clonotype turned up a few times. J is TRBJ2-5 and V is TRBV20-1, with TRBD2 identical over 7 bases. The CDR3 covers 14 residues. Germline V gives CDR1 DFQATT, CDR2 SNEGSKA (reference sequence). In DNA, the CDR3 is TGCAGCACGGATCGAGCGGGAAGGGAGGAGACCCAGTACTTC. This encodes CSTDRAGREETQYF.

This clonotype has just a few counts. The chain couples TRBV2 to TRBJ2-1; 8 bases are a match to TRBD2. The trim removed 1 base at V and 7 bases at J, leaving 6 bases unmatched. The germline V gene encodes CDR1 SNHLY and CDR2 FYNNEI. This CDR3 spans 15 amino acids. CDR3 residues: CASSEEWAGGNEQFF. The CDR3 region has the DNA TGTGCCAGCAGTGAAGAGTGGGCGGGAGGAAATGAGCAGTTCTTC.

V is TRBV5-1 and J is TRBJ1-1, with 8 bases that match TRBD1. Germline loops: CDR1 SGHRS, CDR2 YFSETQ. Trimming at V came to 4 bases and at J to 6 bases, leaving 11 bases not matched to a gene. CDR3 size: 15 residues. CDR3 bases: TGCGCCAGCAGCCGTTCAGGGGGCGTAAGGGCTGAAGCTTTCTTT. It encodes CASSRSGGVRAEAFF. The full variable domain, rest sourced from reference TRBV5-1 and TRBJ1-1, is KAGVTQTPRYLIKTRGQQVTLSCSPISGHRSVSWYQQTPGQGLQFLFEYFSETQRNKGNFPGRFSGRQFSNSRSEMNVSTLELGDSALYLCASSRSGGVRAEAFFGQGTRLTVV.

The V and J genes are TRBV28 and TRBJ2-7; D gene uncertain. Trimming took 1 base from V and 0 from J, leaving 10 bases between them. The germline CDR1 and CDR2 sequences are MDHEN and SYDVKM. The CDR3 is 15 amino acids. This CDR3 reads CASSLYLSFSYEQYF. In DNA, the CDR3 is TGTGCCAGCAGTTTATACCTCTCCTTCTCCTACGAGCAGTACTTC.

This sequence joins TRBV7-9 and TRBJ2-2, with a tentative D call TRBD1 (6 bases). The CDR3 extends over 17 amino acids. Trimming cost V 3 bases and J 7 bases, with 21 bases left between them. From germline, CDR1 is SEHNR and CDR2 FQNEAQ (reference sequence). The CDR3 region is CASSFSLVVGADGELFF. In DNA, the CDR3 is TGTGCCAGCAGCTTCTCCCTCGTGGTGGGGGCTGACGGGGAGCTGTTTTTT.

This clonotype has ten or more counts. The chain joins TRBV5-1 to TRBJ2-7; no reliable D call. This CDR3 has 13 residues. V lost 1 base and J lost 5, with 10 bases in between. The germline CDR1 and CDR2 sequences are SGHRS and YFSETQ. The CDR3 DNA is TGCGCCAGCAGCTTGATGAGTGGCCACGAGCAGTACTTC. This codes for CASSLMSGHEQYF.

This clonotype has more than one count but fewer than ten. CDR3 sequence: CASRTSGLNTGELFF. DNA for the CDR3: TGCGCCAGCAGGACGAGCGGATTAAACACCGGGGAGCTGTTTTTT. The V call is TRBV4-3, the J call TRBJ2-2; D perhaps matches TRBD2 (5 bases). The V end lost 6 bases, the J end lost 2 bases, and 13 bases lay between the germline ends. The length of the CDR3 is 15 residues. CDR1 and CDR2 from the germline V gene are LGHNA and YSLEER.

This clonotype has at least ten counts. The rearrangement links TRBV7-2 to TRBJ2-5, with D maybe TRBD1 (6 bases). The V gene's germline CDR1 is SGHTA and CDR2 FQGNSA. V lost 6 bases and J lost 3, with 20 bases in between. CDR3 size: 16 residues. The DNA of the CDR3 is TGTGCCAGCAGTTCCTTTGCCAGGGGTGGAGAAGAGACCCAGTACTTC. Translated, it gives CASSSFARGGEETQYF.